This T cell receptor beta chain was identified during a study of control samples from healthy donors and cancer patients. Clones were sequenced by immunoSEQ multiplex PCR, and TCRdb holds only the in-frame ones, with some missing. The sample lists 75,000 to 100,000 clones; roughly 86% were seen once. The germline V gene encodes CDR1 SGHRS and CDR2 YFSETQ. The V end was cut by 0 bases, the J end by 6 bases, with 9 bases between. CDR3 length equals 13 residues. The chain uses TRBV5-1 and TRBJ1-1; D not resolved. The origin of this receptor is a man in his sixties in good health. Source material: blood. In DNA, the CDR3 is TGCGCCAGCAGCTTGGTGGGGTTATCTGAAGCTTTCTTT. This sequence encodes CASSLVGLSEAFF.